This T cell receptor beta chain was sequenced during a study of blood T cell repertoires in COVID-19. With V trimmed by 4 bases and J by 6 bases, 16 bases remained unmatched. The CDR3 spans 17 residues. Germline values: CDR1 SGHTA, CDR2 FQGNSA. Per the original data handling: Nucleated cell number was recorded as an estimate derived from reference gene primer amplification. The table came from immunoSEQ multiplex PCR; TCRdb's copy has only in-frame clones and leaves some out. The V and J calls and clone size come from that table; D and trimming were worked out from the DNA. The repertoire consists of hundreds of thousands of clones, with approximately 86% occurring once and the leading ten covering approximately 4.8%. The cohort comprised adults aged about 18 to 100 years residing in approximately 22 US areas. Participant-reported clinical history was the basis for cohort assignment.

The V gene is TRBV7-2, the J gene TRBJ2-3; 7 positions match TRBD2. Sequenced: PBMCs or T cells enriched from blood (not recorded which). This clonotype was sampled from a woman under 40 who had been exposed to COVID-19. CDR3 region: CASSSRGLRGSRDTQYF. The DNA of the CDR3 is TGTGCCAGCAGCTCAAGGGGTTTGCGGGGGTCGAGGGATACGCAGTATTTT. Full variable domain (missing parts from reference TRBV7-2 and TRBJ2-3): GAGVSQSPSNKVTEKGKDVELRCDPISGHTALYWYRQSLGQGLEFLIYFQGNSAPDKSGLPSDRFSAERTGGSVSTLTIQRTQQEDSAVYLCASSSRGLRGSRDTQYFGPGTRLTVL.